These 22 T cell receptor beta chains were sequenced from one sample in a study of blood T cell repertoires in COVID-19. Produced via immunoSEQ multiplex PCR; TCRdb's table is partial and in-frame only. This sample has roughly 290,000 clones, with about 85% found just once. Sequencing used peripheral blood. The receptors were sampled from a human donor with COVID-19, enrolled during active disease. The donor label of this sample is uncertain.

This chain links TRBV9 with TRBJ2-3; tentative D call: TRBD2 (5 bases). The germline V gene encodes CDR1 SGDLS and CDR2 YYNGEE. The V gene lost 4 bases and the J gene lost 5 bases, with 23 bases spanning the gap. The CDR3 is 17 residues long. The CDR3 bases are TGTGCCAGCAGCTCTCAGAGGGAGTTTAGGTGGGGAGATACGCAGTATTTT. Translated: CASSSQREFRWGDTQYF.

This clone was seen a few times. The chain couples TRBV7-6 to TRBJ1-1, with 7 bases that match TRBD1. Germline-derived CDR1 and CDR2 are SGHVS and FNYEAQ. This CDR3 region has 20 residues. J gave up 1 base and V 3 bases, and 20 bases lay outside the gene matches. The CDR3 sequence: CASSFPRDSPTTPQNTEAFF. CDR3 DNA sequence: TGTGCCAGCAGCTTTCCACGGGACAGCCCAACTACGCCTCAGAACACTGAAGCTTTCTTT.

The chain uses TRBV6-5 and TRBJ1-2; D call uncertain. The CDR3 loop spans 16 amino acids. From germline, CDR1 is MNHEY and CDR2 SVGAGI. Trimming cost V 0 bases and J 0 bases, with 11 bases left between them. Written as DNA, the CDR3 is TGTGCCAGCAGTTACTCTTTTCCTCCAGCTAACTATGGCTACACCTTC. Its protein is CASSYSFPPANYGYTF.

This chain connects TRBV27 to TRBJ2-7; 7 bases map to TRBD1. This CDR3 has 18 amino acids. V lost 2 bases to trimming and J lost 1 base; unmatched junction nucleotides: 14. The V gene's germline CDR1 is MNHEY and CDR2 SMNVEV (reference sequence). Written as DNA, the CDR3 is TGTGCCAGCAGTTTAATAAGGGGACAGATGAGCTCTTCCTACGAGCAGTACTTC. It codes for CASSLIRGQMSSSYEQYF.

This chain connects TRBV11-2 to TRBJ2-7; D is possibly TRBD1 (5 bases). Per germline, CDR1 SGHAT and CDR2 FQNNGV. The CDR3 is made up of 15 amino acids. Trimming took 3 bases from V and 5 from J, leaving 17 bases between them. The CDR3 DNA reads TGTGCCAGCAGCTTTAGGGGCAGCACTCGGGACGAGCAGTACTTC. As protein: CASSFRGSTRDEQYF.

The rearrangement joins TRBV5-1 to TRBJ1-3; D perhaps matches TRBD1 (5 bases). V shed 4 bases and J shed 9 bases, with 17 bases lying between them. CDR3 length: 14 residues. The germline CDR1 and CDR2 sequences are SGHRS and YFSETQ. This CDR3 reads CASSPDQGGGTIYF. CDR3 sequence (DNA): TGCGCCAGCAGCCCGGACCAGGGTGGTGGCACCATATATTTT.

The chain couples TRBV10-1 to TRBJ2-3, with a possible D match to TRBD1 (6 bases). CDR3 length: 14 residues. Deletions cut 6 bases from V and 0 bases from J, with 10 bases between. From germline, CDR1 is WNHNN and CDR2 SYGVQD (reference sequence). CDR3 amino acids: CASSGQTSTDTQYF. The CDR3, as DNA: TGCGCCAGCAGCGGACAGACCAGCACAGATACGCAGTATTTT.

The rearrangement links TRBV27 to TRBJ2-2, with D tentatively TRBD2 (7 bases). Germline CDR1 is MNHEY and CDR2 is SMNVEV (reference sequence). V lost 2 bases to trimming and J lost 4 bases, with 14 bases between them. This CDR3 contains 16 residues. The DNA for the CDR3 is TGTGCCAGCAGTTTAGGGGGGGCTCGGGGCACCGGGGAGCTGTTTTTT. Its protein is CASSLGGARGTGELFF.

The J gene is TRBJ2-7, the V gene TRBV27; D possibly corresponds to TRBD1 (5 bases). This CDR3 comprises 14 residues. Trimming pared 3 bases from V and 2 bases from J, leaving 11 bases between. Germline CDR1 is MNHEY and CDR2 is SMNVEV (reference sequence). CDR3 coding DNA: TGTGCCAGCAGTTTGGGGCAGGTCACCTACGAGCAGTACTTC. Translation: CASSLGQVTYEQYF.

The chain is built from TRBV19 and TRBJ1-5; a weak D match, TRBD1 (6 bases). The CDR3 totals 14 residues. V shed 6 bases and J shed 7 bases, with 16 bases lying between them. Germline-derived CDR1 and CDR2 are LNHDA and SQIVND (reference sequence). CDR3 protein: CASSQQGFGQPQHF. CDR3 nucleotide sequence: TGTGCCAGTAGCCAACAGGGTTTCGGGCAGCCCCAGCATTTT.

V usage is TRBV2 and J usage is TRBJ1-1, with 8 bases matching TRBD1. CDR1 and CDR2 (germline): SNHLY, FYNNEI. With 6 bases clipped from V and 4 bases from J, the junction kept 4 bases outside the gene matches. The CDR3 covers 13 residues. CDR3 sequence reads: CASSGQGPTEAFF. As DNA, the CDR3 is TGTGCCAGCAGCGGACAGGGTCCCACTGAAGCTTTCTTT.

V is TRBV24-1 and J is TRBJ1-1, with D perhaps TRBD1 (6 bases). The length of the CDR3 is 14 residues. The germline V and J ends were trimmed by 5 bases and 1 base, with 10 bases remaining between them. Germline V CDR1 and CDR2: KGHDR, SFDVKD. CDR3 in amino acids: CATSGETGNTEAFF. CDR3 DNA sequence: TGTGCCACCAGTGGGGAGACAGGGAACACTGAAGCTTTCTTT.

The chain recombines TRBV6-5 with TRBJ1-5; TRBD1 agrees at 7 bases. CDR1 and CDR2 (germline): MNHEY, SVGAGI. The trim removed 7 bases at V and 2 bases at J, leaving 8 bases unmatched. The CDR3 consists of 15 residues. The CDR3 protein is CASNNTGARNQPQHF. In DNA, the CDR3 is TGTGCCAGCAACAATACAGGGGCTCGCAATCAGCCCCAGCATTTT.

This chain uses TRBV5-6 with TRBJ2-7, with 8 bases lining up with TRBD2. Germline trimming cut 4 bases from V and 4 bases from J; bases unmatched to any gene: 10. There are 15 residues in the CDR3. From germline, CDR1 is SGHDT and CDR2 YYEEEE. In DNA form, the CDR3 reads TGTGCCAGCAGCCTGGGTAGCGGGGCTTTGTACGAGCAGTACTTC. It is translated as CASSLGSGALYEQYF.

The chain recombines TRBV21-1 with TRBJ1-1; the listed D gene, TRBD1, was not tested against the DNA. TRBV21-1 is described as a pseudogene. The CDR3 totals 14 residues. CDR3 DNA sequence: TGTGCCAGCAGCAAAGGGACACAGTTCACTGAAGCTTTCTTT. This codes for CASSKGTQFTEAFF.

CDR3 sequence: CASSTITSGTGDQAFF. DNA of the CDR3: TGTGCCAGCAGTACCATCACGAGTGGGACAGGGGACCAAGCTTTCTTT. The V and J genes are TRBV27 and TRBJ1-1, with 10 bases aligning to TRBD1. This CDR3 is 16 amino acids long. V lost 5 bases to trimming and J lost 9 bases; unmatched junction nucleotides: 15. The germline CDR1 and CDR2 sequences are MNHEY and SMNVEV (reference sequence).

The rearrangement links TRBV19 to TRBJ1-1; D may be TRBD1 (5 bases). From germline, CDR1 is LNHDA and CDR2 SQIVND (reference sequence). V lost 8 bases and J 6 bases, leaving 25 bases between the germline ends. CDR3 size: 16 residues. The DNA for the CDR3 is TGTGCCAGTGCCGAAGGTGGGGCTCCTCAACGACCTGAAGCTTTCTTT. Protein sequence: CASAEGGAPQRPEAFF.

The genes are TRBV19 and TRBJ1-1, with TRBD1 matching over 7 bases. The germline V gene has CDR1 LNHDA and CDR2 SQIVND (reference sequence). Trimming took 8 bases from V and 4 from J; bases not matched to a gene: 7. This CDR3 is built from 13 residues. The DNA of the CDR3 is TGTGCCAGTCAAGACAGGGCGGCCACTGAAGCTTTCTTT. Protein: CASQDRAATEAFF.

This chain connects TRBV5-5 to TRBJ1-4; D unclear. This CDR3 region has 14 residues. V shed 0 bases and J shed 7 bases, with 10 bases lying between them. CDR1 is SGHKS and CDR2 is YYEKEE in the germline V gene (reference sequence). CDR3 DNA: TGTGCCAGCAGCTTGGGACTTTCCGTTGAAAAACTGTTTTTT. This gives the protein CASSLGLSVEKLFF.

The chain combines TRBV5-1 with TRBJ1-2; 7 positions match TRBD1. This CDR3 has 15 amino acids. Germline CDR1 reads SGHRS; CDR2 reads YFSETQ. Unmatched junction bases numbered 9, after V lost 6 bases and J lost 1 base. Here the CDR3 DNA reads TGCGCCAGCACCGTAGACAGGGATAGTAACTATGGCTACACCTTC. Its protein product is CASTVDRDSNYGYTF.

As for this clone: The junction departs from germline at one end; a sequencing error may be responsible. This chain links TRBV27 with TRBJ2-3; 14 bases align to TRBD2. Germline lookup yields CDR1 MNHEY and CDR2 SMNVEV (reference sequence). The CDR3 is 16 residues long. Here the CDR3 DNA reads TGTGCCAGCAGTCCGGGACTAGCGGGAGCGGGAGATACGCAATATTTT. It codes for CASSPGLAGAGDTQYF.

The chain joins TRBV7-2 to TRBJ2-3, with TRBD1 matching over 7 bases. The CDR3 extends over 15 amino acids. After removal of 5 bases from V and 4 bases from J, the junction contained 9 bases not matched to a gene. Germline assignment: CDR1 SGHTA and CDR2 FQGNSA. The CDR3 nucleotides are TGTGCCAGCAGCCAAACAGGGGCCGGGGCAGATACGCAGTATTTT. This gives the protein CASSQTGAGADTQYF. Full variable domain (outside the CDR3, taken from reference TRBV7-2 and TRBJ2-3): GAGVSQSPSNKVTEKGKDVELRCDPISGHTALYWYRQSLGQGLEFLIYFQGNSAPDKSGLPSDRFSAERTGGSVSTLTIQRTQQEDSAVYLCASSQTGAGADTQYFGPGTRLTVL.